The clone carrying this T cell receptor (beta chain) was recorded a few times. Antigen specificity is unknown. The PCR employed 60 Vbeta primers together with 13 Jbeta primers. TCRdb's table, derived via immunoSEQ multiplex PCR, lists solely in-frame clones and lacks some. This sample has about 200,000 clones, with 78% found just once. This sample stems from a study of cytomegalovirus exposure and HLA in healthy donors. Study outcomes and limitations: A later analysis appeared to link common viral pathogens to several of the most significant clusters.

CDR1 is MDHEN and CDR2 is SYDVKM in the germline V gene. V shed 5 bases and J 7 bases; nucleotides not matched to a gene: 14. This CDR3 spans 15 amino acids. Donors sampled were nominally healthy, though unrecorded immune exposures were likely. The TCR was taken from a male donor in good health and CMV-seronegative. Sequenced sample: PBMCs. The gene calls are TRBV28 and TRBJ2-7; TRBD2 agrees at 7 bases. CDR3 sequence: CASSPPGGSRGEQYF. As DNA, the CDR3 is TGTGCCAGCAGTCCCCCTGGCGGGAGTCGGGGGGAGCAGTACTTC. Full variable domain (remainder filled in from reference TRBV28 and TRBJ2-7): DVKVTQSSRYLVKRTGEKVFLECVQDMDHENMFWYRQDPGLGLRLIYFSYDVKMKEKGDIPEGYSVSREKKERFSLILESASTNQTSMYLCASSPPGGSRGEQYFGPGTRLTVT.